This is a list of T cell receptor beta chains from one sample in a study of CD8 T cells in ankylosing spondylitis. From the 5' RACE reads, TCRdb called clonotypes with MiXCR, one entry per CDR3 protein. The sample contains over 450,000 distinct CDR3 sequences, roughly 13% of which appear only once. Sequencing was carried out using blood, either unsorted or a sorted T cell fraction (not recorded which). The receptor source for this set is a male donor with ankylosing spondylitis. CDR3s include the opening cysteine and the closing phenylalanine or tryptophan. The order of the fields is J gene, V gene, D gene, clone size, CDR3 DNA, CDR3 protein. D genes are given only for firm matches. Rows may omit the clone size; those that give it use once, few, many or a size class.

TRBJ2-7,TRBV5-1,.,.,TGCGCCAGCAGCTCCCTGGCGGGAAGCTCCTACGAGCAGTACTTC,CASSSLAGSSYEQYF
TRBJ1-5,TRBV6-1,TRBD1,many,TGTGCCAGCAGCGACAGGGATCAGCCCCAGCATTTT,CASSDRDQPQHF
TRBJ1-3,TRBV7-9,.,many,TGTGCCAGCAGCCGTGTGGGGGCCTCTGGAAACACCATATATTTT,CASSRVGASGNTIYF
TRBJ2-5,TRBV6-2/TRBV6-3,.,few,TGTGCCAGCAGTTACTGGGATCGCGACGGACAAGAGACCCAGTACTTC,CASSYWDRDGQETQYF
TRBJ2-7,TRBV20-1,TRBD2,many,TGCAGTGTGCTCGGGAGGGAATGGTACGAGCAGTACTTC,CSVLGREWYEQYF
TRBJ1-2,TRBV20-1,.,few,TGCAGTGCTAGAGAAATAACCGGCTATGGCTACACCTTC,CSAREITGYGYTF
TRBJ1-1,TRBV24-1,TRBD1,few,TGTGCCACCAGTGATTCTGGGACAGGTAACACTGAAGCTTTCTTT,CATSDSGTGNTEAFF
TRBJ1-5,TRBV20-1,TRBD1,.,TGCAGTGCTAGCCAAACAGGGGGCCCCTATCAGCCCCAGCATTTT,CSASQTGGPYQPQHF
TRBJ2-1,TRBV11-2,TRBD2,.,TGTGCCAGCAGCCCCCTAGCGGGAAGGCACAATGAGCAGTTCTTC,CASSPLAGRHNEQFF
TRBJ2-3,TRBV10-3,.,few,TGTGCCACCAATACTGGGGATACGCAGTATTTT,CATNTGDTQYF
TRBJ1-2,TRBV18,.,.,TGTGCCAGCTCACCAGCCACACAGGGTCGATATGGCTACACCTTC,CASSPATQGRYGYTF
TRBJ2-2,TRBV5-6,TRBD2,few,TGTGCCAGCAGCACGTACGGACTAGCGTCTGACACCGGGGAGCTGTTTTTT,CASSTYGLASDTGELFF
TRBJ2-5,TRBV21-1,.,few,TGTGCCAGCTTTCGTCAGGGGAGAGAGACCCAGTACTTC,CASFRQGRETQYF
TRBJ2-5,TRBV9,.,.,TGTGCCAGCAGCGTAGCGTCCTTGGGGGAGACCCAGTACTTC,CASSVASLGETQYF
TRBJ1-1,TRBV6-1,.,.,TGTGCCAGCAGTGTGGGCCTGTTGAACACTGAAGCTTTCTTT,CASSVGLLNTEAFF
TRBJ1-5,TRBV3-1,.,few,TGTGCCAGCAGCCAAGGGACTGGTTTTAGCAATCAGCCCCAGCATTTT,CASSQGTGFSNQPQHF
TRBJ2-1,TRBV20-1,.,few,TGCAGTGCTAGAGAGTCCGGTGGGAGGTCCTACAATGAGCAGTTCTTC,CSARESGGRSYNEQFF
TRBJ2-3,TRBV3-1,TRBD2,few,TGTGCCAGCAGCCATATCGCGGTCAGAGCGGGAGGGCCGACAGATACGCAGTATTTT,CASSHIAVRAGGPTDTQYF
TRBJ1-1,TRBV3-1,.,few,TGTGCCAGCAGCCAAGCACCGGGCGTAACTGAAGCTTTCTTT,CASSQAPGVTEAFF
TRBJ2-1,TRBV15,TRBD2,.,TGTGCCACCAGCACCAACCTAGCGGGAGCCTACAATGAGCAGTTCTTC,CATSTNLAGAYNEQFF
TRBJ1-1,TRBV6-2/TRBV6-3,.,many,TGTGCCAGCAGTTCCCTAGATCTGGGGACTGAAGCTTTCTTT,CASSSLDLGTEAFF
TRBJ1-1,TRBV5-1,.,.,TGCGCCAGCAGCTGGGGTGCCGGGGAAGTCACTGAAGCTTTCTTT,CASSWGAGEVTEAFF
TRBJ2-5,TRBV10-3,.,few,TGTGCCATCCGGGCGGTGACCCAGTACTTC,CAIRAVTQYF
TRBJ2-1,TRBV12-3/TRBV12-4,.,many,TGTGCCAGCAGCTACAGCGGGTTACGGAGTGAGCAGTTCTTC,CASSYSGLRSEQFF
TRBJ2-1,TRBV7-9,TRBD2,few,TGTGCCAGCAGCTCTAGCGGGAGAGGGGCCTACAATGAGCAGTTCTTC,CASSSSGRGAYNEQFF
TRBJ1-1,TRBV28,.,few,TGTGCCAGCAGTAATGAGGGGACGGCTCGTCTTATGAACACTGAAGCTTTCTTT,CASSNEGTARLMNTEAFF
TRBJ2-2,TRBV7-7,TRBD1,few,TGTGCCAGCAGCCTCGGGACAGATAACACCGGGGAGCTGTTTTTT,CASSLGTDNTGELFF
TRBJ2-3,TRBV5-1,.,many,TGCGCCAGCAGCTTTAGACAACACACAGATACGCAGTATTTT,CASSFRQHTDTQYF
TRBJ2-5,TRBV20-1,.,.,TGCAGTGCTAGACATCGGAGCCTCCAAGAGACCCAGTACTTC,CSARHRSLQETQYF
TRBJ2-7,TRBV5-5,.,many,TGTGCCAGCAGCCAAACAGGGTTCTCCTACGAGCAGTACTTC,CASSQTGFSYEQYF
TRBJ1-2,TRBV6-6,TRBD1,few,TGTGCCAGCAGTCGCTACAGGGGCTATGGCTACACCTTC,CASSRYRGYGYTF
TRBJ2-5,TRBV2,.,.,TGTGCCAGCAGTGGGAGGGATAGAGAGACCCAGTACTTC,CASSGRDRETQYF
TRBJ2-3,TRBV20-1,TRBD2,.,TGCAGTGCTAGAGCCTATGGGGACGGCGGACTAGCGGGAGCACCAAGGGCAGATACGCAGTATTTT,CSARAYGDGGLAGAPRADTQYF
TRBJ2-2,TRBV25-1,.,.,TGTGCCAGCAGTCACCTTGACTCGAACACCGGGGAGCTGTTTTTT,CASSHLDSNTGELFF
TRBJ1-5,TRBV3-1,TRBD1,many,TGTGCCAGCAGCCAGGACAGGGTTCAGCCCCAGCATTTT,CASSQDRVQPQHF
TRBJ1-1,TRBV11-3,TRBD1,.,TGTGCCAGCAGCCAAGGGGGCGCAAGGTCGAACACTGAAGCTTTCTTT,CASSQGGARSNTEAFF
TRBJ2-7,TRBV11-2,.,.,TGTGCCAGCAGCCCGCCAATTCGGCACGAGCAGTACTTC,CASSPPIRHEQYF